The 26 T cell receptor beta chains below all came from one sample that was sequenced in a study of blood T cell repertoires in COVID-19. Data came from immunoSEQ multiplex PCR; TCRdb stores just in-frame clones and leaves some out. Among approximately 140,000 clones listed, about 86% were seen once. The sample comprised peripheral blood. The receptors come from an older woman with acute or convalescent COVID-19.

The rearrangement links TRBV28 to TRBJ2-5; 7 bases are shared with TRBD2. V lost 1 base and J lost 9; bases outside the gene matches: 8. The CDR3 length is 14 residues. Germline CDR1 reads MDHEN; CDR2 reads SYDVKM. CDR3 DNA sequence: TGTGCCAGCAGTTTATTGGGCGGGGGTCGAGCCCAGTACTTC. Amino acid sequence: CASSLLGGGRAQYF.

This chain uses TRBV7-9 with TRBJ1-5; D perhaps matches TRBD1 (6 bases). Germline CDR1 SEHNR, CDR2 FQNEAQ (reference sequence). Trimming removed 5 bases at V and 8 bases at J, with 10 bases between. The CDR3 consists of 12 residues. The CDR3 loop is CASSLEGEPQHF. DNA of the CDR3: TGTGCCAGCAGCCTTGAGGGGGAGCCCCAGCATTTT.

The J gene is TRBJ1-4, the V gene TRBV2; the D is unclear. Germline CDR1 SNHLY, CDR2 FYNNEI. Trimming left V 3 bases short and J 0 bases short, with 8 bases between. The CDR3 contains 15 residues. The CDR3 loop is CASSDSEPTNEKLFF. The CDR3 nucleotides read TGTGCCAGCAGTGATTCGGAGCCAACTAATGAAAAACTGTTTTTT.

V is TRBV3-1 (or the pseudogene TRBV3-2) and J is TRBJ1-3; D might be TRBD1 (6 bases). Germline V gene data show CDR1 as LGHDT and CDR2 as YNNKEL (reference sequence). The CDR3 is 14 residues long. V shed 4 bases and J shed 0 bases, with 7 bases lying between them. The CDR3 DNA is TGTGCCAGCAGCCGACAGGACTCTGGAAACACCATATATTTT. This translates into CASSRQDSGNTIYF.

This chain uses TRBV5-1 with TRBJ2-7; D may be TRBD1 (5 bases). Germline lookup yields CDR1 SGHRS and CDR2 YFSETQ. The CDR3 consists of 16 residues. Trimming took 1 base from V and 0 from J, leaving 14 bases between them. CDR3 bases: TGCGCCAGCAGCTTGTTTGACGTAAGGGGCTCCTACGAGCAGTACTTC. Translated: CASSLFDVRGSYEQYF.

V is TRBV30 and J is TRBJ1-1; D is unclear. The germline V gene has CDR1 GTSNPN and CDR2 SVGIG (reference sequence). The CDR3 loop spans 11 amino acids. The CDR3, as DNA: TGTGCGACTTCGGAGGGCACTGAAGCTTTCTTT. Encoded protein: CATSEGTEAFF.

The chain combines TRBV13 with TRBJ2-3; 8 bases line up with TRBD2. V lost 5 bases, J lost 2 bases, and 6 bases stayed unmatched. The CDR3 contains 15 residues. Looked up from germline, CDR1 is PRHDT and CDR2 is FYEKMQ (reference sequence). This chain's CDR3 is CASSAQAGVTDTQYF. The CDR3 nucleotides read TGTGCCAGCAGCGCCCAAGCGGGGGTCACAGATACGCAGTATTTT.

The genes are TRBV5-6 and TRBJ2-7, with 10 bases that match TRBD1. Germline-derived CDR1 and CDR2 are SGHDT and YYEEEE. The CDR3 extends over 15 amino acids. V dropped 1 base and J dropped 3; count of bases not matched to a gene: 4. CDR3 region: CASSLLGTGDYEQYF. DNA of the CDR3: TGTGCCAGCAGCTTGCTTGGGACAGGGGACTACGAGCAGTACTTC.

The rearrangement links TRBV11-3 to TRBJ2-3; D unresolved. The CDR3 covers 12 residues. Per the germline V gene, CDR1 is SGHNT and CDR2 is YENEEA. V gave up 2 bases and J gave up 10 bases, with 10 bases separating them. The CDR3 reads CASSLTSQAQYF. DNA of the CDR3: TGTGCCAGCAGCTTAACCAGTCAGGCGCAGTATTTT.

V gene TRBV24-1 combines with J gene TRBJ1-2, with TRBD1 matching 7 bases. Per germline, CDR1 KGHDR and CDR2 SFDVKD. The CDR3 extends over 14 amino acids. The V segment lost 7 bases and the J segment 2 bases; nucleotides outside the gene matches: 6. The CDR3 loop is CATSRPGQNYGYTF. CDR3 DNA: TGTGCCACCAGCCGTCCGGGACAGAACTATGGCTACACCTTC.

This chain links TRBV6-5 with TRBJ2-1, with no clear D. The CDR3 runs to 13 residues. V was trimmed by 0 bases and J by 15 bases, leaving 15 bases between them. Germline CDR1 MNHEY, CDR2 SVGAGI. The CDR3 sequence is CASSYSGPTTMFF. DNA of the CDR3: TGTGCCAGCAGTTACTCGGGCCCAACCACAATGTTCTTC.

The chain combines TRBV18 with TRBJ1-3; D unclear. Trimming took off 6 bases at V and 3 bases at J, with 12 bases between the two ends. Germline values: CDR1 KGHSH, CDR2 LQKENI. The CDR3 loop spans 14 amino acids. The CDR3 DNA reads as TGTGCCAGCTCCCTCGAGGCTTTTGGAAACACCATATATTTT. Translated, it gives CASSLEAFGNTIYF.

The rearrangement uses TRBV4-1 and TRBJ2-2; tentative D call: TRBD1 (5 bases). Trimming stripped 0 bases from V and 0 bases from J, with 14 bases between. This CDR3 is built from 18 residues. The germline V gene encodes CDR1 MGHRA and CDR2 YSYEKL. The CDR3 here is CASSQDRTPTPNTGELFF. Written as DNA, the CDR3 is TGCGCCAGCAGCCAAGATAGGACACCTACCCCGAACACCGGGGAGCTGTTTTTT.

The rearrangement joins TRBV7-9 to TRBJ2-3; D not resolved. Trimming took off 1 base at V and 2 bases at J, with 7 bases between the two ends. Germline V CDR1 and CDR2: SEHNR, FQNEAQ (reference sequence). This CDR3 spans 14 amino acids. CDR3: CASSLGSFTDTQYF. Here the CDR3 DNA reads TGTGCCAGCAGCTTAGGTAGCTTCACAGATACGCAGTATTTT.

This clone occurred once. V and J are TRBV25-1 and TRBJ1-1; D possibly corresponds to TRBD1 (5 bases). CDR1 MGHDK and CDR2 SYGVNS come from the germline V gene. The CDR3 extends over 14 amino acids. Trimming removed 6 bases at V and 0 bases at J, with 11 bases between. This CDR3 is CASRNQGMNTEAFF. The CDR3 coding sequence is TGTGCCAGCAGAAATCAGGGAATGAACACTGAAGCTTTCTTT.

This clone has just one count. The chain employs TRBV27 and TRBJ2-1; D is undetermined. The CDR3 is made up of 15 amino acids. Trimming removed 0 bases at V and 0 bases at J, with 6 bases between. The V gene's germline CDR1 is MNHEY and CDR2 SMNVEV (reference sequence). The CDR3 DNA reads TGTGCCAGCAGTTTATCCCCGAGCTCCTACAATGAGCAGTTCTTC. Translating gives CASSLSPSSYNEQFF.

The chain joins TRBV30 to TRBJ1-5; 7 nucleotides align to TRBD1. Germline V gives CDR1 GTSNPN, CDR2 SVGIG (reference sequence). V trimming: 3 bases; J trimming: 10 bases; junction bases outside the gene matches: 9. This CDR3 has 13 residues. The CDR3 nucleotides are TGTGCCTGGAGCGCACGACAGGGAGGACCCCAGCATTTT. It codes for CAWSARQGGPQHF.

In DNA form, the CDR3 reads TGCGCCAGCAGTGAGTCCGGCAGGGGAGCCTACGAGCAGTACTTC. This sequence encodes CASSESGRGAYEQYF. This chain joins TRBV10-2 and TRBJ2-7, with D possibly matching TRBD1 (6 bases). Germline V gene sequence: CDR1 WSHSY, CDR2 SAAADI. The CDR3 spans 15 residues. The germline V and J ends were trimmed by 0 bases and 2 bases, with 11 bases remaining between them.

This sequence joins TRBV3-1 (or the pseudogene TRBV3-2) and TRBJ1-5; D is unresolved. V was pared by 1 base and J by 5 bases, with 6 bases between. The CDR3 covers 13 residues. Germline-derived CDR1 and CDR2 are LGHDT and YNNKEL (reference sequence). This chain's CDR3 is CASSQARDQPQHF. As DNA, the CDR3 is TGTGCCAGCAGCCAAGCTCGGGATCAGCCCCAGCATTTT.

The genes are TRBV28 and TRBJ2-7; 10 bases map to TRBD1. Germline CDR1 reads MDHEN; CDR2 reads SYDVKM. The CDR3 is made up of 14 amino acids. With V trimmed by 6 bases and J by 4 bases, 6 bases remained unmatched. CDR3 nucleotide sequence: TGTGCCAGCAGACGACAGGGGGCTTTATACGAGCAGTACTTC. Translated: CASRRQGALYEQYF.

J is TRBJ2-7 and V is TRBV7-6, with 10 bases lining up with TRBD2. Germline CDR1 and CDR2: SGHVS and FNYEAQ. CDR3 length: 15 amino acids. V dropped 1 base and J dropped 7; count of bases not matched to a gene: 7. The CDR3 region is CASSLGSAGGQEQYF. The CDR3 nucleotides read TGTGCCAGCAGCTTAGGATCAGCGGGGGGGCAAGAGCAGTACTTC.

The chain has TRBV5-1 and TRBJ1-5; 9 positions match TRBD1. Trimming cost V 4 bases and J 5 bases; bases outside gene matches: 4. Per germline, CDR1 SGHRS and CDR2 YFSETQ. The CDR3 has 14 amino acids. CDR3 nucleotides: TGCGCCAGCAGCCTGGACAGGGGTGATCAGCCCCAGCATTTT. It is translated as CASSLDRGDQPQHF.

The chain couples TRBV27 to TRBJ2-7; 7 bases match TRBD1. CDR1 and CDR2 from the germline V gene are MNHEY and SMNVEV (reference sequence). After removal of 6 bases from V and 0 bases from J, the junction contained 2 bases not matched to a gene. There are 13 residues in the CDR3. Written as DNA, the CDR3 is TGTGCCAGCAGGACAGGGTTCTCCTACGAGCAGTACTTC. Amino acid sequence: CASRTGFSYEQYF.

The chain uses TRBV3-1 (or the pseudogene TRBV3-2) and TRBJ1-1; possibly TRBD1 for D (5 bases). Between the trimmed V and J ends, which lost 1 base and 5 bases, there was a span of 14 bases. The CDR3 consists of 15 residues. Germline CDR1 LGHDT, CDR2 YNNKEL (reference sequence). The CDR3 spells CASSQGYGGNTEAFF. CDR3 DNA: TGTGCCAGCAGCCAAGGGTACGGGGGAAATACTGAAGCTTTCTTT.

The chain has TRBV19 and TRBJ2-6, with D uncertain. There are 13 residues in the CDR3. Germline V gives CDR1 LNHDA, CDR2 SQIVND (reference sequence). Trimming left V 11 bases short and J 2 bases short, with 10 bases between. This CDR3 reads CAARQAGANVLTF. The DNA of the CDR3 is TGTGCCGCCCGGCAGGCTGGGGCCAACGTCCTGACTTTC.

This sequence joins TRBV6-5 and TRBJ2-1; 9 bases are shared with TRBD1. The CDR3 is 14 amino acids. V trimming: 6 bases; J trimming: 7 bases; junction bases outside the gene matches: 7. The V gene's germline CDR1 is MNHEY and CDR2 SVGAGI. Written as DNA, the CDR3 is TGTGCCAGCAGCGCCCACAGGGGGCAAAATGAGCAGTTCTTC. It specifies CASSAHRGQNEQFF.